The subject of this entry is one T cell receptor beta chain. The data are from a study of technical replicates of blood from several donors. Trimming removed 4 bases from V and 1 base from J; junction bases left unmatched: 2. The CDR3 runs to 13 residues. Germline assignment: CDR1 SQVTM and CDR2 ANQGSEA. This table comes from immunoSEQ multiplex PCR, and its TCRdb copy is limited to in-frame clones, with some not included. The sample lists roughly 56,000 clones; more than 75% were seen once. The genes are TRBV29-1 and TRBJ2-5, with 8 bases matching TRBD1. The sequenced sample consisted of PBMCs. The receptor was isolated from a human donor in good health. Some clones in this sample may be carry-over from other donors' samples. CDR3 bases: TGCAGCGTTGTGACAGGGGTCCAAGAGACCCAGTACTTC. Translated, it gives CSVVTGVQETQYF.